These 22 T cell receptor beta chains came from one sample sequenced in a study of shared clonotypes between healthy human individuals. TCRdb's copy holds only in-frame clones and misses some; the assay was immunoSEQ multiplex PCR. The sample carries millions of clones, around 94% recorded once. The sample taken for sequencing was naive CD4+ T cells sorted from blood. The subset was: CD45RA+ positively selected. These receptors came from a man aged 18 to 29 in good health.

The chain recombines TRBV5-4 with TRBJ1-6, with 8 bases fitting TRBD1. V lost 4 bases to trimming and J lost 10 bases; unmatched junction nucleotides: 13. Per the germline V gene, CDR1 is SGHNT and CDR2 is YYREEE (reference sequence). This CDR3 has 16 amino acids. The CDR3 loop is CASSANRGQVRSPLHF. CDR3 nucleotides: TGTGCCAGCAGCGCGAATCGGGGACAGGTCCGCTCACCCCTCCACTTT.

This rearrangement joins TRBV7-6 to TRBJ2-3, with D perhaps assigned TRBD1 or TRBD2 (5 bases each). The CDR3 is made up of 17 amino acids. Germline lookup yields CDR1 SGHVS and CDR2 FNYEAQ. V lost 4 bases, J lost 2 bases, and 19 bases lay in between. The chain's CDR3 is CASSSEGMAANTDTQYF. Here the CDR3 DNA reads TGTGCCAGCAGCTCCGAGGGGATGGCGGCGAACACAGATACGCAGTATTTT. Based on the CDR3 plus reference TRBV7-6 and TRBJ2-3, the full variable domain is GAGVSQSPRYKVTKRGQDVALRCDPISGHVSLYWYRQALGQGPEFLTYFNYEAQQDKSGLPNDRFSAERPEGSISTLTIQRTEQRDSAMYRCASSSEGMAANTDTQYFGPGTRLTVL.

This clone was seen a single time. The genes are TRBV10-3 and TRBJ2-1; the D gene is possibly TRBD2 (5 bases). V was shortened by 0 bases and J by 10 bases, with 10 bases between the two germline ends. The CDR3 has 13 residues. CDR1 is ENHRY and CDR2 is SYGVKD in the germline V gene. CDR3 sequence reads: CAISESRVAEQFF. Here the CDR3 DNA reads TGTGCCATCAGTGAGTCTAGAGTAGCGGAGCAGTTCTTC.

As DNA, the CDR3 is TGTGCCAGCAGCTTAGAGCCGGTTGGCGCTTTCTTT. It translates to CASSLEPVGAFF. V gene TRBV7-2 combines with J gene TRBJ1-1; D gene uncertain. V lost 1 base, J lost 11 bases, and 11 bases lay in between. Germline V gives CDR1 SGHTA, CDR2 FQGNSA. The CDR3 has 12 residues.

The chain joins TRBV5-6 to TRBJ2-1; 13 nucleotides match TRBD2. Germline V lookup: CDR1 SGHDT, CDR2 YYEEEE. The V and J ends lost 0 bases and 4 bases, in that order; junction bases with no gene match: 10. The CDR3 consists of 19 residues. The CDR3 DNA is TGTGCCAGCAGCTTGGGACTAGCGGGGGGCTCAGGTGGTTACAATGAGCAGTTCTTC. Its translation: CASSLGLAGGSGGYNEQFF.

The rearrangement uses TRBV27 and TRBJ2-7; the match to TRBD1 covers 12 bases. The length of the CDR3 is 20 residues. J lost 3 bases, V lost 6 bases, and 21 bases had no gene match. CDR1 and CDR2 from the germline V gene are MNHEY and SMNVEV (reference sequence). The CDR3 loop reads CASRSLSGTGGFLSLYEQYF. The CDR3 nucleotides read TGTGCCAGCAGAAGCCTGTCCGGGACAGGGGGCTTTTTATCTCTCTACGAGCAGTACTTC.

This clone showed up just once. CDR3 amino acids: CAIGAFTGAIYF. The CDR3 DNA follows: TGTGCCATCGGGGCTTTCACAGGGGCCATATATTTT. The chain links TRBV6-1 to TRBJ1-3; 7 bases map to TRBD1. Germline values: CDR1 MNHNS, CDR2 SASEGT. The length of the CDR3 is 12 residues. Losses at the gene ends were 10 bases for V and 11 bases for J; bases not matched to a gene: 11.

The chain joins TRBV6-1 to TRBJ2-7, with 8 bases aligning to TRBD1. The V gene's germline CDR1 is MNHNS and CDR2 SASEGT. The CDR3 sequence is 14 residues long. V gave up 5 bases and J gave up 3 bases; unmatched junction bases: 6. This CDR3 reads CASSRTGKGYEQYF. CDR3 sequence (DNA): TGTGCCAGCAGTCGGACAGGGAAAGGCTACGAGCAGTACTTC.

The V gene is TRBV6-1, the J gene TRBJ1-1; no clear D. CDR3 length: 14 residues. The V end lost 11 bases, the J end lost 1 base, and 17 bases lay between the germline ends. Germline V gene lookup returns CDR1 MNHNS and CDR2 SASEGT. CDR3 bases: TGTGCCGTTCACGATCTGGCGAGGAACACTGAAGCTTTCTTT. It translates to CAVHDLARNTEAFF.

This rearrangement joins TRBV5-4 to TRBJ1-1, with 8 positions matching TRBD1. Germline V CDR1 and CDR2: SGHNT, YYREEE (reference sequence). Trimming removed 8 bases from V and 0 bases from J; junction bases left unmatched: 6. This CDR3 has 14 residues. The CDR3, as DNA: TGTGCCAGATGGGACAGGAGACTGAACACTGAAGCTTTCTTT. Translation: CARWDRRLNTEAFF.

The genes are TRBV7-2 and TRBJ2-7; 9 bases align to TRBD2. The CDR3 is 18 residues long. Per germline, CDR1 SGHTA and CDR2 FQGNSA. Germline trimming cut 0 bases from V and 3 bases from J; bases unmatched to any gene: 12. DNA of the CDR3: TGTGCCAGCAGCTTAGCGTTAGTTTCAAGCGGGAGGAGCTACGAGCAGTACTTC. This encodes CASSLALVSSGRSYEQYF.

This chain uses TRBV28 with TRBJ2-6; D possibly corresponds to TRBD1 (5 bases). Looked up from germline, CDR1 is MDHEN and CDR2 is SYDVKM. Deletions cut 3 bases from V and 1 base from J, with 13 bases between. This CDR3 is 17 amino acids long. CDR3: CASSLGLDGSGANVLTF. The DNA for the CDR3 is TGTGCCAGCAGTTTGGGGCTAGACGGTTCTGGGGCCAACGTCCTGACTTTC.

V gene TRBV6-6 combines with J gene TRBJ1-3, with D uncertain. Trimming took 0 bases from V and 0 from J, leaving 6 bases between them. The CDR3 consists of 15 residues. Germline-derived CDR1 and CDR2 are MNHNY and SVGAGI (reference sequence). CDR3 coding DNA: TGTGCCAGCAGTTACTCCCGCAGCTCTGGAAACACCATATATTTT. It yields the protein CASSYSRSSGNTIYF.

This chain uses TRBV29-1 with TRBJ2-7; possibly TRBD2 for D (5 bases). Looked up from germline, CDR1 is SQVTM and CDR2 is ANQGSEA. V gave up 7 bases and J gave up 6 bases, with 19 bases separating them. This CDR3 has 13 amino acids. The chain's CDR3 is CSAASGVGSEQYF. The CDR3 DNA reads as TGCAGCGCCGCTTCGGGTGTTGGGAGCGAGCAGTACTTC.

Concerning this clone itself: The same CDR3 is also encoded by other DNA sequences in this sample. This chain joins TRBV6-1 and TRBJ2-7; 8 nucleotides align to TRBD1. This CDR3 is 14 amino acids long. Germline V gene lookup returns CDR1 MNHNS and CDR2 SASEGT. Losses at the gene ends were 6 bases for V and 0 bases for J; bases not matched to a gene: 4. DNA for the CDR3: TGTGCCAGCAGCTGGACAGGGAGCTCCTACGAGCAGTACTTC. Amino acid sequence: CASSWTGSSYEQYF.

The CDR3 coding sequence is TGTGCCAGCTCACCGGATGGACAGGGGAAGTATGGCTACACCTTC. It specifies CASSPDGQGKYGYTF. This sequence joins TRBV18 and TRBJ1-2; TRBD1 aligns across 9 bases. The CDR3 has 15 amino acids. V gave up 3 bases and J gave up 5 bases; unmatched junction bases: 7. Germline assignment: CDR1 KGHSH and CDR2 LQKENI.

This sequence joins TRBV5-1 and TRBJ1-5; the D is unclear. Trimming pared 4 bases from V and 6 bases from J, leaving 14 bases between. CDR1 is SGHRS and CDR2 is YFSETQ in the germline V gene. This CDR3 has 14 residues. In nucleotides, the CDR3 is TGCGCCAGCAGCCAGGACCCTGTGGGTCAGCCCCAGCATTTT. This encodes CASSQDPVGQPQHF.

A single count supports this clone. This sequence joins TRBV25-1 and TRBJ2-5; 15 bases match TRBD2. The J call may be wrong; the DNA end is better matched by TRBJ2-7. The CDR3 consists of 17 residues. Germline V CDR1 and CDR2: MGHDK, SYGVNS. The CDR3 DNA sequence: TGTGCCAGCACGGGACTAGCGGGAGGAAAAGGCCCCTACGAGCAGTACTTC. It encodes CASTGLAGGKGPYEQYF.

V gene TRBV10-3 combines with J gene TRBJ2-6; D gene uncertain. V gave up 10 bases and J gave up 0 bases, with 10 bases separating them. The germline CDR1 and CDR2 sequences are ENHRY and SYGVKD. This CDR3 spans 14 amino acids. The CDR3 nucleotides read TGTGCCACCAAGGCGGACTCTGGGGCCAACGTCCTGACTTTC. It yields the protein CATKADSGANVLTF.

The chain joins TRBV15 to TRBJ1-4, with D perhaps TRBD1 (5 bases). In germline, CDR1 is LNHNV, CDR2 YYDKDF (reference sequence). This CDR3 contains 15 residues. V lost 4 bases, J lost 7 bases, and 16 bases lay in between. CDR3 loop: CATSTGDAGGEKLFF. CDR3 nucleotides: TGTGCCACCAGCACCGGGGACGCCGGAGGTGAAAAACTGTTTTTT.

The chain employs TRBV29-1 and TRBJ2-3; the match to TRBD1 covers 9 bases. V was pared by 7 bases and J by 2 bases, with 4 bases of the junction left unmatched. The germline gives CDR1 SQVTM, CDR2 ANQGSEA. This CDR3 contains 13 residues. The CDR3 sequence is CSEGTGITDTQYF. In DNA form, the CDR3 reads TGCAGCGAGGGGACAGGGATCACAGATACGCAGTATTTT.

V and J are TRBV9 and TRBJ2-1; perhaps D is TRBD1 or TRBD2 (5 bases each). The CDR3 is 15 residues long. V lost 3 bases and J 4 bases, leaving 14 bases between the germline ends. Germline CDR1 reads SGDLS; CDR2 reads YYNGEE. The CDR3 is CASSAEGSSYNEQFF. CDR3 coding DNA: TGTGCCAGCAGCGCCGAGGGGTCCTCTTACAATGAGCAGTTCTTC.